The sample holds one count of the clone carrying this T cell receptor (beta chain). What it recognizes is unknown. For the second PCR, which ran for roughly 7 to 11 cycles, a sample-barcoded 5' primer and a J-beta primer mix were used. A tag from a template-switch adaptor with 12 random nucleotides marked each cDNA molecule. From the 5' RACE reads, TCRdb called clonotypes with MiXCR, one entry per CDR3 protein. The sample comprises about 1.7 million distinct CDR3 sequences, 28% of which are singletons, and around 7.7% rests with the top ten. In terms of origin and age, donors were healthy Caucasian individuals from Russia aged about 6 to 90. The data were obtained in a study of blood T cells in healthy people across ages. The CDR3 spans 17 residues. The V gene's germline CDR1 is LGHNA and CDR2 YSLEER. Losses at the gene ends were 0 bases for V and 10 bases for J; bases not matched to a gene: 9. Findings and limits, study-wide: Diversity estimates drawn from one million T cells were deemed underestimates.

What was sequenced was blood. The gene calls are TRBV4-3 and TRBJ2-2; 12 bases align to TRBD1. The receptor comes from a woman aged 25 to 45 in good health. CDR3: CASSQDPRDRGPEELFF. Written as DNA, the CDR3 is TGCGCCAGCAGCCAAGACCCCCGGGACAGGGGGCCCGAGGAGCTGTTTTTT.